The clone carrying this T cell receptor beta chain turned up a few times. Data came from immunoSEQ multiplex PCR; TCRdb stores just in-frame clones and leaves some out. The table has under 55,000 clones, about 72% seen once. The CDR3 consists of 17 residues. V was cut by 4 bases and J by 0 bases, with 16 bases left in between. Germline assignment: CDR1 SNHLY and CDR2 FYNNEI. This sample was included in a study of blood T cell repertoires in COVID-19. Overall study context: T cells, B-cell-depleted T cells, or PBMCs provided the cDNA or gDNA that served as material.

The sequence derives from a woman between 45 and 60 years old with acute COVID-19. Sequenced input: PBMCs or T cells enriched from blood (not recorded which). The genes are TRBV2 and TRBJ1-3; TRBD1 might be the D (6 bases). CDR3: CASSAVPQGISGNTIYF. In DNA, the CDR3 is TGTGCCAGCAGTGCAGTTCCGCAGGGGATCTCTGGAAACACCATATATTTT.